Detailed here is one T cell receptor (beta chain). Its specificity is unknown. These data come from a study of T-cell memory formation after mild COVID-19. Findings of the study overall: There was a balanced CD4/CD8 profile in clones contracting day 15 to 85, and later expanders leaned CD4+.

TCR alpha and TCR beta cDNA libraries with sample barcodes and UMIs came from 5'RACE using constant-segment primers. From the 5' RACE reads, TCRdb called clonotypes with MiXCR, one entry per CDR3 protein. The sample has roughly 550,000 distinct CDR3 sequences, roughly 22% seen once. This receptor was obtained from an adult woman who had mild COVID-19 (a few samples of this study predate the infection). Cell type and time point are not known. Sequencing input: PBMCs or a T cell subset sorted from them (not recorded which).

CDR3 bases: TGTGCCAGCAGCCGAAGAGGGGAGAGAGGCTACACCTTC. It encodes CASSRRGERGYTF. The genes are TRBV12-3 or TRBV12-4 and TRBJ1-2; tentative D call: TRBD1 (5 bases). V lost 6 bases and J 8 bases, leaving 16 bases between the germline ends. This CDR3 comprises 13 residues.